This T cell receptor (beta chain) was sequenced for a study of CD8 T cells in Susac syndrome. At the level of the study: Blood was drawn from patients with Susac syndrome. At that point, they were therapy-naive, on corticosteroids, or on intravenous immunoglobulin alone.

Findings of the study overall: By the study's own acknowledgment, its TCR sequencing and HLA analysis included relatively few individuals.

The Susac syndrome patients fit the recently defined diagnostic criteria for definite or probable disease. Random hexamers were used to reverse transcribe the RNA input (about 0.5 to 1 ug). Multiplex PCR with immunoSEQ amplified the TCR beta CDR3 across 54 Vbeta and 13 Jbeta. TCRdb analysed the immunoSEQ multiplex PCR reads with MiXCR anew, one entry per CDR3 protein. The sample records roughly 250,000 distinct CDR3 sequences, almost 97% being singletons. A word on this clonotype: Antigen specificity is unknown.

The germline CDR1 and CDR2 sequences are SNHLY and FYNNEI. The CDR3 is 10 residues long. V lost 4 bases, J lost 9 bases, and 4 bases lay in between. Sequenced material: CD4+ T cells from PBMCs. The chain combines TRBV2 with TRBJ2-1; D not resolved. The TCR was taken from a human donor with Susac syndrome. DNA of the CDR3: TGTGCCAGCAGTGTGAGTGAGCAGTTCTTC. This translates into CASSVSEQFF.